Presented here are 31 T cell receptor beta chains from one specimen sequenced in a study of blood T cells in healthy people across ages. With a J-beta primer mix and a sample-barcoded 5' primer, a second PCR ran about 7 to 12 cycles. In TCRdb, the 5' RACE reads were re-called with MiXCR into one record per CDR3 protein. The profile shows roughly 800,000 distinct CDR3 sequences, more than 45% of them singletons. The sample taken for sequencing was blood. The receptors originated from a man younger than 45 in good health.

In the case of this clonotype: With a much larger clone just one base away, this may be a read error. The genes are TRBV6-5 and TRBJ2-7; 9 bases map to TRBD1. The J segment lost 4 bases and the V segment lost 10 bases, leaving 20 bases of the junction unmatched. There are 17 residues in the CDR3. The germline V gene encodes CDR1 MNHEY and CDR2 SVGAGI. The CDR3 nucleotides are TGTGCCAACAGCAAAAAAATTGGACAGGGGAAGTGGTACGAGCAGTACTTC. It specifies CANSKKIGQGKWYEQYF.

The rearrangement links TRBV10-3 to TRBJ1-3; D is undetermined. Trimming cost V 8 bases and J 0 bases, with 8 bases left between them. CDR3 length: 13 residues. Germline CDR1 reads ENHRY; CDR2 reads SYGVKD. CDR3 sequence (DNA): TGTGCCATCCGGAGGGACTCTGGAAACACCATATATTTT. It specifies CAIRRDSGNTIYF.

The chain joins TRBV6-6 to TRBJ2-1, with 10 nucleotides matching TRBD2. The CDR3 totals 16 residues. Trimming took 5 bases from V and 3 from J; bases not matched to a gene: 7. Germline assignment: CDR1 MNHNY and CDR2 SVGAGI (reference sequence). The CDR3 is CASSRGLAEFYNEQFF. The DNA of the CDR3 is TGTGCCAGCAGTAGAGGACTAGCGGAATTCTACAATGAGCAGTTCTTC.

This clonotype was seen a few times. V usage is TRBV12-3 or TRBV12-4 and J usage is TRBJ1-5; no firm D call. There are 13 residues in the CDR3. With 3 bases removed from V and 5 bases from J, the gap between germline ends came to 8 bases. CDR3 DNA sequence: TGTGCCAGCAGTTTTGGCGGGGATCAGCCCCAGCATTTT. Protein sequence: CASSFGGDQPQHF.

With respect to this clonotype: At one end the junction does not follow the germline gene, possibly because of a read error. V gene TRBV7-9 combines with J gene TRBJ2-5; D might be TRBD1 or TRBD2, each matching 5 bases. Germline CDR1 SEHNR, CDR2 FQNEAQ (reference sequence). This CDR3 has 13 amino acids. The CDR3 DNA follows: TGTGCCAGCAGCCGAAATCTGGGGGAGACCCCGTACTTC. It translates to CASSRNLGETPYF.

This CDR3 is CATWTGRTYGYTF. The CDR3, as DNA: TGTGCCACCTGGACAGGGCGGACCTATGGCTACACCTTC. The chain couples TRBV28 to TRBJ1-2; TRBD1 aligns across 8 bases. With V trimmed by 10 bases and J by 4 bases, 8 bases remained unmatched. The CDR3 length is 13 residues. The germline V gene encodes CDR1 MDHEN and CDR2 SYDVKM.

This chain's CDR3 is CASSTGQAFSGANVLTF. The CDR3 DNA reads TGCGCCAGCAGCACGGGACAGGCGTTCTCTGGGGCCAACGTCCTGACTTTC. This rearrangement joins TRBV5-1 to TRBJ2-6, with 8 bases that match TRBD1. The V gene end was trimmed by 4 bases and the J gene end by 0 bases; junction bases not matched to a gene: 6. Germline V gene sequence: CDR1 SGHRS, CDR2 YFSETQ. The CDR3 sequence is 17 residues long.

The chain couples TRBV13 to TRBJ2-3, with 9 bases aligning to TRBD1. V shed 5 bases and J 3 bases; nucleotides not matched to a gene: 9. The CDR3 length is 16 residues. The germline V gene has CDR1 PRHDT and CDR2 FYEKMQ (reference sequence). The CDR3 DNA reads as TGTGCCAGCAGCCCACCTAGGGACAGGGCGACAGATACGCAGTATTTT. Its protein is CASSPPRDRATDTQYF. Based on the CDR3 plus reference TRBV13 and TRBJ2-3, the full variable domain is AAGVIQSPRHLIKEKRETATLKCYPIPRHDTVYWYQQGPGQDPQFLISFYEKMQSDKGSIPDRFSAQQFSDYHSELNMSSLELGDSALYFCASSPPRDRATDTQYFGPGTRLTVL.

The chain combines TRBV12-3 or TRBV12-4 with TRBJ2-7, with 9 nucleotides matching TRBD2. V lost 4 bases to trimming and J lost 3 bases; unmatched junction nucleotides: 13. The CDR3 covers 17 residues. The CDR3 here is CASSSLWRLAGDYEQYF. The CDR3 DNA reads as TGTGCCAGCAGTTCCCTTTGGCGGTTAGCGGGAGACTACGAGCAGTACTTC.

V usage is TRBV6-1 and J usage is TRBJ2-1; TRBD1 might be the D (5 bases). The CDR3 length is 14 residues. Germline assignment: CDR1 MNHNS and CDR2 SASEGT. V was pared by 6 bases and J by 5 bases, with 14 bases between. The CDR3 spells CASSKGLYDNEQFF. CDR3 DNA: TGTGCCAGCAGCAAGGGGCTATACGACAATGAGCAGTTCTTC.

The rearrangement links TRBV10-3 to TRBJ2-1; 8 bases fit TRBD1. Trimming at V came to 7 bases and at J to 7 bases, leaving 9 bases not matched to a gene. The germline CDR1 and CDR2 sequences are ENHRY and SYGVKD. The CDR3 is made up of 14 amino acids. The CDR3 loop is CAIKEADRGNEQFF. The CDR3 DNA reads as TGTGCCATCAAGGAGGCCGACAGGGGAAATGAGCAGTTCTTC.

DNA for the CDR3: TGCAGCGTAGGTTCCGGGACATCCTCAGGCGAGCAGTACTTC. It specifies CSVGSGTSSGEQYF. V gene TRBV29-1 combines with J gene TRBJ2-4, with a weak D call TRBD1 (6 bases). The DNA end lines up better with TRBJ2-7; the J call may be wrong. This CDR3 comprises 14 residues. The germline V gene encodes CDR1 SQVTM and CDR2 ANQGSEA.

The V call is TRBV6-2 or TRBV6-3, the J call TRBJ2-5; perhaps TRBD2 as D (6 bases). The J call may be mistaken, given a closer DNA end match to TRBJ2-7. The CDR3 is 13 residues long. Germline loops: CDR1 MNHEY, CDR2 SVGEGT. CDR3 residues: CASSPRLVGEQYF. The CDR3 DNA sequence: TGTGCCAGCAGTCCAAGACTAGTTGGCGAGCAGTACTTC.

This clonotype was seen many times. The chain joins TRBV4-3 to TRBJ1-1; 7 positions match TRBD1. This CDR3 region has 15 residues. V lost 0 bases to trimming and J lost 0 bases; unmatched junction nucleotides: 1. Germline V gene sequence: CDR1 LGHNA, CDR2 YSLEER. The CDR3 DNA reads as TGCGCCAGCAGCCAAGAGACAGGGATGAACACTGAAGCTTTCTTT. Protein product: CASSQETGMNTEAFF.

J is TRBJ2-3 and V is TRBV12-3 or TRBV12-4; D is uncertain. Between the trimmed V and J ends, which lost 5 bases and 4 bases, there was a span of 13 bases. The length of the CDR3 is 14 residues. The CDR3 loop reads CASSPPVPPDTQYF. The CDR3 nucleotides are TGTGCCAGCAGTCCGCCAGTACCCCCAGATACGCAGTATTTT.

This rearrangement joins TRBV3-1 to TRBJ2-1; D uncertain. V was cut by 3 bases and J by 9 bases, with 12 bases left in between. Per the germline V gene, CDR1 is LGHDT and CDR2 is YNNKEL (reference sequence). The CDR3 runs to 13 residues. CDR3 protein: CASSHVSVREQFF. The CDR3 DNA reads TGTGCCAGCAGCCACGTGTCGGTTCGTGAGCAGTTCTTC.

For this clonotype: A much larger clone is a single base away; this may be a read error. This chain connects TRBV12-3 or TRBV12-4 to TRBJ2-1; tentatively, D is TRBD1 or TRBD2 (7 bases each). This CDR3 is 15 amino acids long. The CDR3 spells CPSRDRQGGFNEQFF. For the CDR3, the DNA is TGTCCCAGCAGGGATCGACAGGGAGGGTTCAATGAGCAGTTCTTC.

The chain carries TRBV7-2 and TRBJ1-5, with 7 positions matching TRBD1. The CDR3 runs 14 residues. With V trimmed by 6 bases and J by 5 bases, 7 bases remained unmatched. Germline V CDR1 and CDR2: SGHTA, FQGNSA. The CDR3 nucleotides are TGTGCCAGCAGTCTTCGACAGGGAGATCAGCCCCAGCATTTT. This sequence encodes CASSLRQGDQPQHF.

This clonotype came up once. This chain joins TRBV27 and TRBJ2-3; no clear D gene. Germline CDR1 and CDR2: MNHEY and SMNVEV (reference sequence). The CDR3 is made up of 16 amino acids. Trimming took 6 bases from V and 0 from J, leaving 16 bases between them. The CDR3 DNA is TGTGCCAGCAGGCGGAAACCGGGCCATAGCACAGATACGCAGTATTTT. This codes for CASRRKPGHSTDTQYF.

The gene calls are TRBV5-1 and TRBJ2-6, with no clear D. From germline, CDR1 is SGHRS and CDR2 YFSETQ. This CDR3 region has 15 residues. The ends were cut back, 3 bases at V and 2 bases at J, with 9 bases in the middle. As DNA, the CDR3 is TGCGCCAGCAGCTCCGATCAGGCTGGGGCCAACGTCCTGACTTTC. This sequence encodes CASSSDQAGANVLTF.

V usage is TRBV20-1 and J usage is TRBJ1-5; a weak D match, TRBD1 (6 bases). This CDR3 has 13 residues. Germline CDR1 is DFQATT and CDR2 is SNEGSKA (reference sequence). Trimming removed 3 bases at V and 3 bases at J, with 9 bases between. The CDR3 reads CSASNRVNQPQHF. The CDR3, as DNA: TGCAGTGCTAGTAACAGGGTCAATCAGCCCCAGCATTTT.

The chain is built from TRBV7-9 and TRBJ1-2; D remains ambiguous. V was trimmed by 1 base and J by 3 bases, leaving 6 bases between them. The CDR3 totals 13 residues. Germline CDR1 is SEHNR and CDR2 is FQNEAQ (reference sequence). The chain's CDR3 is CASSLEQYYGYTF. The CDR3 bases are TGTGCCAGCAGCTTAGAACAGTACTATGGCTACACCTTC.

This clonotype has only a few counts. The gene calls are TRBV28 and TRBJ1-6; no reliable D call. The V gene's germline CDR1 is MDHEN and CDR2 SYDVKM. CDR3 length equals 14 residues. The V gene lost 8 bases and the J gene lost 7 bases, with 15 bases spanning the gap. The CDR3 protein is CASEFPGSNSPLHF. CDR3 nucleotides: TGTGCCAGCGAATTTCCCGGGTCGAATTCACCCCTCCACTTT.

This rearrangement joins TRBV20-1 to TRBJ2-7; D not certain. The CDR3 loop spans 13 amino acids. Germline assignment: CDR1 DFQATT and CDR2 SNEGSKA (reference sequence). Trimming removed 3 bases at V and 3 bases at J, with 12 bases between. CDR3: CSASSPEGYEQYF. DNA for the CDR3: TGCAGTGCTAGTAGCCCTGAAGGCTACGAGCAGTACTTC.

This rearrangement joins TRBV4-3 to TRBJ1-2; D perhaps matches TRBD1 (6 bases). Germline CDR1 is LGHNA and CDR2 is YSLEER. With 0 bases removed from V and 3 bases from J, the gap between germline ends came to 8 bases. The CDR3 consists of 14 residues. The CDR3 region has the DNA TGCGCCAGCAGCCAAGATAGGACAGACTATGGCTACACCTTC. Its protein is CASSQDRTDYGYTF.

The chain carries TRBV10-3 and TRBJ2-7, with D unresolved. Germline V lookup: CDR1 ENHRY, CDR2 SYGVKD. V was shortened by 8 bases and J by 6 bases, with 11 bases between the two germline ends. The length of the CDR3 is 11 residues. This CDR3 reads CAIGQNIEQYF. The CDR3 DNA reads as TGTGCCATCGGCCAGAATATCGAGCAGTACTTC.

This clonotype was counted a few times. J is TRBJ1-5 and V is TRBV21-1; TRBD1, the D gene given by the table, was not confirmed from the DNA. TRBV21-1 is listed as a pseudogene. The CDR3 extends over 17 amino acids. The CDR3 reads CASSSYSGTGVHQPQHF. CDR3 DNA: TGTGCCAGCAGCAGTTACTCCGGGACAGGGGTGCATCAGCCCCAGCATTTT.

This clonotype was detected only a few times. The rearrangement links TRBV7-2 to TRBJ2-1, with TRBD2 matching over 10 bases. Germline V gene sequence: CDR1 SGHTA, CDR2 FQGNSA. Trimming cost V 3 bases and J 15 bases; bases outside gene matches: 8. The CDR3 runs 13 residues. CDR3 coding DNA: TGTGCCAGCAGCTTGGAGCGGGAGGGCCAAGCGTTCTTC. Translation gives CASSLEREGQAFF.

This clonotype was seen once. The rearrangement links TRBV27 to TRBJ2-2; TRBD2 matches at 8 bases. V trimming: 6 bases; J trimming: 3 bases; junction bases outside the gene matches: 3. The CDR3 has 14 residues. CDR1 is MNHEY and CDR2 is SMNVEV in the germline V gene (reference sequence). This CDR3 is CASRRGDYTGELFF. For the CDR3, the DNA is TGTGCCAGCAGGCGGGGGGACTACACCGGGGAGCTGTTTTTT.

CDR3 nucleotide sequence: TGTGCCAGCAGTAAGACAAGGGGGCAGCCTGGCAATCAGCCCCAGCATTTT. It specifies CASSKTRGQPGNQPQHF. V and J are TRBV6-1 and TRBJ1-5; 7 bases agree with TRBD1. The V and J ends lost 5 bases and 2 bases, in that order; junction bases with no gene match: 12. Germline V gives CDR1 MNHNS, CDR2 SASEGT. This CDR3 contains 17 residues.

This clonotype showed up just a few times. The chain joins TRBV29-1 to TRBJ2-5; D gene ambiguous. The CDR3 has 12 amino acids. Germline assignment: CDR1 SQVTM and CDR2 ANQGSEA. Trimming took 4 bases from V and 5 from J, leaving 11 bases between them. The CDR3 DNA reads as TGCAGCGTTGTAGGGTATTGGGAGACCCAGTACTTC. Protein product: CSVVGYWETQYF.